This T cell receptor (beta chain) was observed in a study of shared clonotypes between healthy human individuals (dated by TCRdb to the early 2020s). For the wider study: A couple of women and a few men aged 18 to 49 years were included in the cohort. For each donor, CD4 naive and CD4 memory were each given three plates, CD8 naive was given two plates, and CD8 memory was given one plate. To estimate repertoire size and how much clonotypes are shared between individuals, the study performed deep sequencing of blood TCR repertoires from 4 to 6 healthy adults. To increase sequencing depth and limit assay-specific biases, TCR repertoire library preparation and sequencing were carried out by different laboratories using diverse techniques. Each donor's leukapheresis produced roughly between about 0.9 and 9.5 billion PBMCs. General conclusions and limits of the study: Across four donors, about 5% of naive CD4, roughly 3.3% of naive CD8, roughly 2.2% of memory CD4, and about 0.44% of memory CD8 clonotypes were shared. Naive subsets generally had larger estimated clonotype richness than memory subsets did. Compared with non-shared clonotypes, the clonotypes found in all four sorted-subset donors had higher generation probabilities. Because the study included a small number of donors, the genetic and exposure-history diversity represented was limited. Even with the large sequencing depth, rarefaction of the sorted-subset datasets indicated that sequencing was incomplete. Sampling was limited to blood, and TCR repertoires in tissue likely differ from TCR repertoires in blood. Pairwise subsampling indicated that sequencing depth was expected to affect the degree of clonotype sharing among donors.

The donors were healthy, HIV-negative adults with no recently reported acute infections or vaccinations. All donors were Caucasian adults living in Nashville, Tennessee, USA. CD4+ T cells were enriched by magnetic negative selection, after which naive cells were positively selected on CD45RA and the negative fraction was taken as the memory subset. After blood collection by leukapheresis, PBMCs were isolated using Ficoll-Histopaque density gradient centrifugation and then cryopreserved in the vapor phase of liquid nitrogen. Analytical flow cytometry was used to check the purity and quantity of every magnetically sorted T cell population. Genomic DNA was isolated from every sorted fraction and measured by UV absorbance on a Nanodrop 2000c. CDR1 and CDR2 are read off the germline V gene as MGHRA and YSYEKL. The CDR3 sequence holds 15 residues, the cysteine and phenylalanine included. Kept here is only the CDR3 DNA, which spans 45 bases and is read in frame from base 1. The germline ends are 10 bases apart after V is trimmed by 4 bases and J by 0 bases.

Using the deep immunoSEQ assay, TCR CDR3 regions were amplified from genomic DNA by multiplex PCR. Extracted genomic DNA from each cell subset was spread evenly across all wells of several immunoSEQ 96-well plates, with each plate serving as a replicate. For sorted subsets, around 0.2 ug of genomic DNA, equivalent to some 30,000 T cell genomes, went into each replicate PCR. The purified libraries were quantified using a Qubit 3.0 fluorometer, sized with a Bioanalyzer 2100, and then quantified again using the KAPA Library Quantification kit. Every immunoSEQ 96-well plate was sequenced on a separate single-read 150-cycle Illumina NextSeq 550 flow cell. Under the source paper's analysis protocol: Because only junctional sequences without quality scores were contained in the immunoSEQ output, filtering matching that applied to full-length reads could not be performed. Sequences were annotated with PyIR, a Python wrapper for IgBLAST v1.9, and V/J genes and CDR3 were assigned using IMGT germline references. Reads were removed for weak V/J assignments (E-value above 1e-6), missing CDR3, stop codons, out-of-frame junctions, or ambiguous translated residues. A V3J clonotype was defined by an identical inferred V gene, J gene, and CDR3 amino acid sequence. Percentage overlap between repertoires was calculated by dividing the number of shared unique clonotypes by the size of the smaller repertoire. Three approaches were used to assess repertoire richness: RTK rarefaction, the Chao1 estimator, and Recon v2.1 estimates of unobserved clonotypes. OLGA was used to compute generation probabilities for all TCRbeta clonotypes that the gDNA method yielded from a handful of donors. Not all clones reach the TCRdb copy of this immuneACCESS table, which keeps in-frame sequences only. Checked studies attribute under half of the gap to unresolved V genes and leave the rest unexplained. Clone size and V and J calls were adopted from that table, with D and trimming inferred from the DNA. The sample table holds 2 million to 2.5 million clones, of which approximately 96% were seen once. The ten top clones hold roughly 0.13% of the sample.

This clone was counted only a few times. What antigen it recognizes has not been identified. Base qualities are not recorded, but no much larger clone differs from it by a single base. The sequencing sample was made of naive CD4+ T cells sorted from blood. Per the publication, the cell subset or site label means: CD45RA+ positively selected. This sequence uses TRBV4-1 and TRBJ1-5, with TRBD1 as a weak D call on 5 bases. The TCR comes from a man younger than 30 in good health. The CDR3 reads CASSPSGGSNQPQHF. The DNA reads as follows: TGCGCCAGCAGCCCCAGTGGGGGTAGCAATCAGCCCCAGCATTTT.